This T cell receptor beta chain appears in the sequencing data of a study of a mutant IDH1 vaccine in newly diagnosed glioma. On the study more broadly: Radiotherapy alone preceded vaccination by 4-6 weeks; alternatively, vaccination started with temozolomide cycles.

Germline V gene lookup returns CDR1 MNHNS and CDR2 SASEGT. V lost 2 bases to trimming and J lost 5 bases; unmatched junction nucleotides: 19. This CDR3 has 19 amino acids. The time point was: week 5, during vaccination. Doses consisted of 300 ug of mutant IDH1 20-mer peptide each, paired with topical imiquimod. Notes on this clone: Its antigen is undetermined.

TCRdb keeps only in-frame clones here, not all; method: immunoSEQ multiplex PCR. The repertoire includes about 27,000 clones, approximately 80% of them detected once, and more than 9% sits in the top ten. The chain uses TRBV6-1 and TRBJ2-7; TRBD2 matches 9 bases. This receptor was taken from a man in his forties with glioma. The material sequenced was PBMCs, taken from a glioma patient whose treatment included an IDH1 peptide vaccine. DNA for the CDR3: TGTGCCAGCAGTGAAAGGGCTAGCGGGATTTTTTCGATTGGGAACGAGCAGTACTTC. It translates to CASSERASGIFSIGNEQYF.